The entry below gives a single T cell receptor beta chain sequence along with its context. Its antigen remains unknown. Sequencing ends 3 residues short of the CDR3 end; the germline J gene provides the rest. The data were produced by immunoSEQ multiplex PCR, yet TCRdb's version contains in-frame clones alone and is incomplete. In all, the sample yields 50,000 to 65,000 clones. Thawed PBMCs were FACS-sorted into unstimulated CD4+CD25+CD127- regulatory T cells, CD4+CD25- non-regulatory cells, CD4 and CD8 cells. The sample is drawn from a study of Tregs in tolerant kidney transplant recipients. Findings and caveats of the study: Donor-specific Treg expansion exceeded global Treg expansion in tolerant patients, suggesting antigen drive.

V dropped 3 bases and J dropped 3; count of bases not matched to a gene: 10. This CDR3 contains 16 residues. Germline V gene lookup returns CDR1 DFQATT and CDR2 SNEGSKA (reference sequence). The chain has TRBV20-1 and TRBJ2-1; TRBD2 aligns across 8 bases. The receptor comes from a human donor who received a combined kidney and bone marrow transplant. The input for sequencing was CD4+ T cells from blood, taken before the transplant. The CDR3 DNA, read in part, is TGCAGTGCTAGGTTGAGCGGGGGAGTCTTCTACAATGAG. Its protein product is CSARLSGGVFYNE. The whole CDR3 reads CSARLSGGVFYNEQFF.